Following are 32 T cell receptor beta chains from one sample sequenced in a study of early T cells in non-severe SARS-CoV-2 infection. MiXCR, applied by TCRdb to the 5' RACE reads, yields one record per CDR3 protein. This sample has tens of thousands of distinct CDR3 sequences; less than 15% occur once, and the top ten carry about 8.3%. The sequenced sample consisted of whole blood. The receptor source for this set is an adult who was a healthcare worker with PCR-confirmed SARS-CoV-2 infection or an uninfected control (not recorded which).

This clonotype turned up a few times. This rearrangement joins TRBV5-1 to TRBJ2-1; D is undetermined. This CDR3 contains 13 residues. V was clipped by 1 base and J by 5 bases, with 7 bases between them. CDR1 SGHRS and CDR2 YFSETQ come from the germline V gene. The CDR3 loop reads CASSLMRNNEQFF. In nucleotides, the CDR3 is TGCGCCAGCAGCTTGATGCGGAACAATGAGCAGTTCTTC.

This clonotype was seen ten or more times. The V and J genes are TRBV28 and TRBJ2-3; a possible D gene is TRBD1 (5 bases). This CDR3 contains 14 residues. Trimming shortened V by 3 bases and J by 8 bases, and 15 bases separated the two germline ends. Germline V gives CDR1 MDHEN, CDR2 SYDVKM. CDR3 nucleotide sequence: TGTGCCAGCAGTTTTACGGCCAATAGGGGTACGCAGTATTTT. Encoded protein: CASSFTANRGTQYF. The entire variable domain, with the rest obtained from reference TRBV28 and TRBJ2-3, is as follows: DVKVTQSSRYLVKRTGEKVFLECVQDMDHENMFWYRQDPGLGLRLIYFSYDVKMKEKGDIPEGYSVSREKKERFSLILESASTNQTSMYLCASSFTANRGTQYFGPGTRLTVL.

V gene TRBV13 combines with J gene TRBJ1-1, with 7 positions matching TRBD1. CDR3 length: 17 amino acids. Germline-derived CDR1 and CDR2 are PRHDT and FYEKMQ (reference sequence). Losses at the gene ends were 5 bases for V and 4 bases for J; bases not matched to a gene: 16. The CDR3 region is CASSLRKGGSFPTEAFF. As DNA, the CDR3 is TGTGCCAGCAGCCTCAGAAAAGGGGGCTCTTTTCCCACTGAAGCTTTCTTT.

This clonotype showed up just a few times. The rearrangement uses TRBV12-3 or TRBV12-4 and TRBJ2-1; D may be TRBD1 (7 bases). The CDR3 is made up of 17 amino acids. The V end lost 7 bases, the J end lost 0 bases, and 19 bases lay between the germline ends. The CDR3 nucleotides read TGTGCCAGCACCCTAAAGGGGGCGGGATACTCCTACAATGAGCAGTTCTTC. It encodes CASTLKGAGYSYNEQFF.

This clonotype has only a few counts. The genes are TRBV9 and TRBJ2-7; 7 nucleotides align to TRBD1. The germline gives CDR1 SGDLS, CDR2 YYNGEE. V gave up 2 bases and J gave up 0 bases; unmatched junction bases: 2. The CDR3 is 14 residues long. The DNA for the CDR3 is TGTGCCAGCAGCGTGGGACAGAGCTCCTACGAGCAGTACTTC. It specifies CASSVGQSSYEQYF.

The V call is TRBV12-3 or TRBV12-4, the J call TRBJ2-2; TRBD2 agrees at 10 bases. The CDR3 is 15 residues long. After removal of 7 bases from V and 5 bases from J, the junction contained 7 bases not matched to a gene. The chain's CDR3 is CASIIAGGLTGELFF. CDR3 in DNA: TGTGCCAGCATTATAGCGGGAGGCTTAACCGGGGAGCTGTTTTTT.

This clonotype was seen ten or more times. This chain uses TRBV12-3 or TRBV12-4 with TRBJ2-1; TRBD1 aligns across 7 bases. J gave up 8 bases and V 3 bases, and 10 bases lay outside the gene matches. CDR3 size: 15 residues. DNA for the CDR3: TGTGCCAGCAGTTTGCAGGGGGTTAGGGCCCATGAGCAGTTCTTC. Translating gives CASSLQGVRAHEQFF.

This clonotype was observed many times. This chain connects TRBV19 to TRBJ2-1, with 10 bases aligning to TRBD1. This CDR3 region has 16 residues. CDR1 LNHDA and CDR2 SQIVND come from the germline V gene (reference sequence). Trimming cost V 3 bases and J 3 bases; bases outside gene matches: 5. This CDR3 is CASSIRTGGNYNEQFF. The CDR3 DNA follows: TGTGCCAGTAGTATCCGGACAGGGGGTAACTACAATGAGCAGTTCTTC. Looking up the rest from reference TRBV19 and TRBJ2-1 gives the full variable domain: DGGITQSPKYLFRKEGQNVTLSCEQNLNHDAMYWYRQDPGQGLRLIYYSQIVNDFQKGDIAEGYSVSREKKESFPLTVTSAQKNPTAFYLCASSIRTGGNYNEQFFGPGTRLTVL.

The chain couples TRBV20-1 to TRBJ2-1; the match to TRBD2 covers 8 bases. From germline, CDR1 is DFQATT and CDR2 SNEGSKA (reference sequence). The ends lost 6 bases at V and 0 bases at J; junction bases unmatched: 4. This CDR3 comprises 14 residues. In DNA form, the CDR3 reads TGCAGTGCACAGAGCGGGAGCTCCTACAATGAGCAGTTCTTC. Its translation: CSAQSGSSYNEQFF.

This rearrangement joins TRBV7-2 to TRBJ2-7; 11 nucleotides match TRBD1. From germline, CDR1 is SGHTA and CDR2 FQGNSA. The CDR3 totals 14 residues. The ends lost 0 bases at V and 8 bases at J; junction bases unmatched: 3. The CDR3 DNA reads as TGTGCCAGCAGCTTAGCCCCGGACAGGGGGCAGCAGTACTTC. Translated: CASSLAPDRGQQYF. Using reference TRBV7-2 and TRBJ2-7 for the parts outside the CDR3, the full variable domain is GAGVSQSPSNKVTEKGKDVELRCDPISGHTALYWYRQSLGQGLEFLIYFQGNSAPDKSGLPSDRFSAERTGGSVSTLTIQRTQQEDSAVYLCASSLAPDRGQQYFGPGTRLTVT.

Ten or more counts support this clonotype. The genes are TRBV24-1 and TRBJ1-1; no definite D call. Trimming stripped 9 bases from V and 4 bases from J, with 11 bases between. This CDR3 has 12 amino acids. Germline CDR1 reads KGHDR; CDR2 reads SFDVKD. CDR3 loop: CATGGEGTEAFF. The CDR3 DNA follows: TGTGCCACCGGCGGGGAAGGCACTGAAGCTTTCTTT.

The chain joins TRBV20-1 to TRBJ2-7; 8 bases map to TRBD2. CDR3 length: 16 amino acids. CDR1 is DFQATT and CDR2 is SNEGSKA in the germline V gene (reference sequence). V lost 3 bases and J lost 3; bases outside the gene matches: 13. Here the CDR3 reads CSARYPRAGGIYEQYF. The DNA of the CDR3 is TGCAGTGCTAGGTACCCCCGGGCGGGAGGTATCTACGAGCAGTACTTC.

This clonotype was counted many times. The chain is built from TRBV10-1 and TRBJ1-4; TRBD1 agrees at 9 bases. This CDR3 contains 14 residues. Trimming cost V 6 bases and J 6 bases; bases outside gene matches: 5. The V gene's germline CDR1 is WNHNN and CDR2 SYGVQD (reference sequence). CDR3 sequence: CASSSGQGDEKLFF. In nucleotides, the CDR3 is TGCGCCAGCAGCTCGGGACAGGGTGATGAAAAACTGTTTTTT.

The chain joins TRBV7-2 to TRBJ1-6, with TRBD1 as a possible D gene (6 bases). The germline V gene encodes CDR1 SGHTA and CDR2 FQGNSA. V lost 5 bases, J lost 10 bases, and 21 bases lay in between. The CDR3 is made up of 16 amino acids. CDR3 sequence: CASSLRITGHRSPLHF. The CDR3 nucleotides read TGTGCCAGCAGCCTGCGCATCACAGGGCATAGATCACCCCTCCACTTT.

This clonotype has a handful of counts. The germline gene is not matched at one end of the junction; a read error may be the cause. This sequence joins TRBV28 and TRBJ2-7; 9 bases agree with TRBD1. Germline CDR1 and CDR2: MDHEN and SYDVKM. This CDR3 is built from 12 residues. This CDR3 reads CASSITGGEEYF. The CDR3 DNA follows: TGTGCCAGCAGTATTACAGGGGGCGAGGAGTACTTC.

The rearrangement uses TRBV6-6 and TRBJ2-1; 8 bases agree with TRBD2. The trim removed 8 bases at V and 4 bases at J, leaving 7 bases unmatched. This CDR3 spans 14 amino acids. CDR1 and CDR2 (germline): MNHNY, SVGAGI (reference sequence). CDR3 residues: CASHTSGGYNEQFF. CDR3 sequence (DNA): TGTGCCAGCCACACGTCGGGAGGGTACAATGAGCAGTTCTTC.

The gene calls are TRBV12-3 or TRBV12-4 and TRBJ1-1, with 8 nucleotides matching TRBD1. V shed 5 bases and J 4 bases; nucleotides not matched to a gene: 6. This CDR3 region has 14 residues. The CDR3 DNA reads TGTGCCAGCAGTCTTATAACAGGGGGCACTGAAGCTTTCTTT. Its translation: CASSLITGGTEAFF.

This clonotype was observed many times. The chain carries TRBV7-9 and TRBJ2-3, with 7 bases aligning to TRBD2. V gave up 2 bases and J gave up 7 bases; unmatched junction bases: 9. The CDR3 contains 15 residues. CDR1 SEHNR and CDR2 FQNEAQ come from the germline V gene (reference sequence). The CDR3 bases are TGTGCCAGCAGCTTACGAGGAAGCGGGGTTTATACGCAGTATTTT. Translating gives CASSLRGSGVYTQYF.

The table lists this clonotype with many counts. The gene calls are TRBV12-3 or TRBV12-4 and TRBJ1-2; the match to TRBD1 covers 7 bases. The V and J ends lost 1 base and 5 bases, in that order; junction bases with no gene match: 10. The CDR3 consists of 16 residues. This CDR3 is CASSLGRGNRGYGYTF. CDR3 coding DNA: TGTGCCAGCAGTTTAGGACGGGGAAACAGGGGTTATGGCTACACCTTC.

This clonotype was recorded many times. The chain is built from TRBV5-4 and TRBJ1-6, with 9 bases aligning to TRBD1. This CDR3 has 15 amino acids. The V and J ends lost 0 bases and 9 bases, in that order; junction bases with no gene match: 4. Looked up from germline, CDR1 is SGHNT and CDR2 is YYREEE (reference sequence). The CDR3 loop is CASSLETGGVSPLHF. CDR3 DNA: TGTGCCAGCAGCTTGGAAACAGGGGGCGTTTCACCCCTCCACTTT. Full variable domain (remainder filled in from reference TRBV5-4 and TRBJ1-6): ETGVTQSPTHLIKTRGQQVTLRCSSQSGHNTVSWYQQALGQGPQFIFQYYREEENGRGNFPPRFSGLQFPNYSSELNVNALELDDSALYLCASSLETGGVSPLHFGNGTRLTVT.

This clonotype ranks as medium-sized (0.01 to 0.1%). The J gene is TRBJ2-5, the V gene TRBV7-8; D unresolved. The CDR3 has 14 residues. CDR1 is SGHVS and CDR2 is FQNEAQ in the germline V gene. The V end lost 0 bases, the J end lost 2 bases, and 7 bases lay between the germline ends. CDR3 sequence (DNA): TGTGCCAGCAGCTTAGCAGGATGGCAAGAGACCCAGTACTTC. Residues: CASSLAGWQETQYF.

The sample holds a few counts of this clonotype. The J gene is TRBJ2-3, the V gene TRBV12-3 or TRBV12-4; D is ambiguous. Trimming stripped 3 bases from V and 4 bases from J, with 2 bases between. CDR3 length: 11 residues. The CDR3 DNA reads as TGTGCCAGCAGTTTCGCAGATACGCAGTATTTT. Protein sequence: CASSFADTQYF.

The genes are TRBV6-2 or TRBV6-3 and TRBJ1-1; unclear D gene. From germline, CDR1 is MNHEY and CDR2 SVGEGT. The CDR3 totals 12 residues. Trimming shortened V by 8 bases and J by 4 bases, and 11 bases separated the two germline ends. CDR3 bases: TGTGCCAGCGAGTCGACCGGCACTGAAGCTTTCTTT. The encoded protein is CASESTGTEAFF.

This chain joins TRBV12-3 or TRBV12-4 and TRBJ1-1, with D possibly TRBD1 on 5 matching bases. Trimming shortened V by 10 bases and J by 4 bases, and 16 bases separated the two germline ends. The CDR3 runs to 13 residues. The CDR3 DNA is TGTGCCACCACCCGGGGGGGGAGCACTGAAGCTTTCTTT. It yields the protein CATTRGGSTEAFF.

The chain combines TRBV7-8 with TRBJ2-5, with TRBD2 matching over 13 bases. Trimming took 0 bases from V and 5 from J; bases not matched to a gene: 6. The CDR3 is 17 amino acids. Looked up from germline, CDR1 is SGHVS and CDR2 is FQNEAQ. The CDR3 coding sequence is TGTGCCAGCAGCTTAGCAGGACTAGCGGGAGCAAAGGAGACCCAGTACTTC. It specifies CASSLAGLAGAKETQYF. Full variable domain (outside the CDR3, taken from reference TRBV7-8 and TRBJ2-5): GAGVSQSPRYKVAKRGQDVALRCDPISGHVSLFWYQQALGQGPEFLTYFQNEAQLDKSGLPSDRFFAERPEGSVSTLKIQRTQQEDSAVYLCASSLAGLAGAKETQYFGPGTRLLVL.

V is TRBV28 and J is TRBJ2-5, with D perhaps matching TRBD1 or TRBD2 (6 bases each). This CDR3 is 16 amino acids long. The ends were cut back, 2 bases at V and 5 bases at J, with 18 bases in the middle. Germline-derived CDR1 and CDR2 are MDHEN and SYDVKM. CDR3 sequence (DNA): TGTGCCAGCAGTTTAACCATCGGAGGGGGAATGGAGACCCAGTACTTC. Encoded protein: CASSLTIGGGMETQYF.

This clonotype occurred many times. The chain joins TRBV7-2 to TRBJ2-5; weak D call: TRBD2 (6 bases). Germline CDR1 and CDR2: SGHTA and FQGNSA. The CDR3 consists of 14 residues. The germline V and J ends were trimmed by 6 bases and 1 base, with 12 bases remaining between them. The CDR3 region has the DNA TGTGCCAGCAGGGCCGGGACTTTCCAAGAGACCCAGTACTTC. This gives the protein CASRAGTFQETQYF. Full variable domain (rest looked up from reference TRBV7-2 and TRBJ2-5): GAGVSQSPSNKVTEKGKDVELRCDPISGHTALYWYRQSLGQGLEFLIYFQGNSAPDKSGLPSDRFSAERTGGSVSTLTIQRTQQEDSAVYLCASRAGTFQETQYFGPGTRLLVL.

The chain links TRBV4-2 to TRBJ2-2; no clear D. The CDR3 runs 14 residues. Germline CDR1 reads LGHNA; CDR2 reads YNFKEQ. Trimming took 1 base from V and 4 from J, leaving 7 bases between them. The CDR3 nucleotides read TGTGCCAGCAGCCAAGTAGCCGGCACCGGGGAGCTGTTTTTT. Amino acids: CASSQVAGTGELFF.

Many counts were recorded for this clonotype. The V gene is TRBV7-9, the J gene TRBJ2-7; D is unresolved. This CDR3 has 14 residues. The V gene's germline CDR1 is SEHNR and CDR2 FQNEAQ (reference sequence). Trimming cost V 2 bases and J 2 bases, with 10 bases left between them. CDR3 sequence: CASSLRDGAYEQYF. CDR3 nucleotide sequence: TGTGCCAGCAGCTTAAGAGACGGTGCCTACGAGCAGTACTTC.

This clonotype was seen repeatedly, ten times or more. The CDR3 sequence is CASSPLLGVEGYTF. The CDR3 coding sequence is TGTGCCAGCAGTCCTCTGTTGGGGGTAGAAGGCTACACCTTC. This sequence joins TRBV12-3 or TRBV12-4 and TRBJ1-2; TRBD1 might be the D (5 bases). V lost 5 bases to trimming and J lost 8 bases, with 18 bases between them. The CDR3 runs to 14 residues.

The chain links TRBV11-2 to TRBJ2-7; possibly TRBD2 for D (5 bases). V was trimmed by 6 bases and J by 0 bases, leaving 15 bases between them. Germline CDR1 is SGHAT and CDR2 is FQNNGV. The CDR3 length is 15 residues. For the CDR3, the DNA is TGTGCCAGCAGGAGCCAGCGGACCAGCTCCTACGAGCAGTACTTC. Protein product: CASRSQRTSSYEQYF.

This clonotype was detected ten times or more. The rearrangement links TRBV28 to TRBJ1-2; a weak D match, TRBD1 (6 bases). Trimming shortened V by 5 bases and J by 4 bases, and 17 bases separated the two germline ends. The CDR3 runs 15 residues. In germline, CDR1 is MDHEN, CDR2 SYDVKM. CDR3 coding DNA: TGTGCCAGCAGTACCCTTCGGGGGCTTGGCTATGGCTACACCTTC. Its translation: CASSTLRGLGYGYTF.